The rows below give T cell receptor beta chains drawn from one sample of a study of CD8 T cells in Susac syndrome. TCRdb re-called the immunoSEQ multiplex PCR reads through MiXCR, storing one row per CDR3 protein. The data contain approximately 120,000 distinct CDR3 sequences, 93% of them singletons. Source material: CD8+ T cells from PBMCs. The receptor source for this set is a human donor with multiple sclerosis. Each CDR3 is given with its conserved first and last residue. A D gene is named only where the DNA matches it firmly. Size is stated for part of the rows, as once, few or many counts, or as a class when the clone is expanded.

TRBV20-1	.	TRBJ1-3	.	TGCAGTGCTAGGCCGGGGTACTCTGGAAACACCATATATTTT	CSARPGYSGNTIYF
TRBV24-1	.	TRBJ2-2	.	TGTGCCACGTCGTGGGGCACCGGGGAGCTGTTTTTT	CATSWGTGELFF
TRBV23-1	.	TRBJ1-5	.	TGCGCCAGCAGTCCCCTGGGCAGTAGCAATCAGCCCCAGCATTTT	CASSPLGSSNQPQHF
TRBV5-6	.	TRBJ2-1	.	TGTGCCAGCAGCCTACTGGGGGGACGCTCCTACAATGAGCAGTTCTTC	CASSLLGGRSYNEQFF
TRBV9	TRBD1	TRBJ1-2	.	TGTGCCAGCAGCGCTACAAGCAGGGGGGCGGATGGCTACACCTTC	CASSATSRGADGYTF
TRBV29-1	.	TRBJ2-1	.	TGCAGCGTTGAGAATGGTACTTGGGGCAATGAGCAGTTCTTC	CSVENGTWGNEQFF
TRBV27	.	TRBJ1-5	.	TGTGCCAGCAGTTTATTAGGCGGAGATCAGCCCCAGCATTTT	CASSLLGGDQPQHF
TRBV10-1	.	TRBJ2-4	.	TGCGCCAGCAGTGAAGGCCCAGGGGAATTAGCCAAAAACATTCAGTACTTC	CASSEGPGELAKNIQYF
TRBV9	TRBD1	TRBJ2-5	.	TGTGCCAGCAGCGGGCCTAAGGACAGGGGAGAGACCCAGTACTTC	CASSGPKDRGETQYF
TRBV5-6	TRBD1	TRBJ2-5	once	TGTGCCAGCAGCTTGGGGCCTTTGGACAGGCTAATACAAGAGACCCAGTACTTC	CASSLGPLDRLIQETQYF
TRBV29-1	.	TRBJ2-7	.	TGCAGCGTCCGAAGCCGGGCGGACCGAACCTACGAGCAGTACTTC	CSVRSRADRTYEQYF
TRBV7-2	TRBD2	TRBJ2-1	.	TGTGCCAGCAGCCGTAGCGGGGCCCTGGGGAATGAGCAGTTCTTC	CASSRSGALGNEQFF